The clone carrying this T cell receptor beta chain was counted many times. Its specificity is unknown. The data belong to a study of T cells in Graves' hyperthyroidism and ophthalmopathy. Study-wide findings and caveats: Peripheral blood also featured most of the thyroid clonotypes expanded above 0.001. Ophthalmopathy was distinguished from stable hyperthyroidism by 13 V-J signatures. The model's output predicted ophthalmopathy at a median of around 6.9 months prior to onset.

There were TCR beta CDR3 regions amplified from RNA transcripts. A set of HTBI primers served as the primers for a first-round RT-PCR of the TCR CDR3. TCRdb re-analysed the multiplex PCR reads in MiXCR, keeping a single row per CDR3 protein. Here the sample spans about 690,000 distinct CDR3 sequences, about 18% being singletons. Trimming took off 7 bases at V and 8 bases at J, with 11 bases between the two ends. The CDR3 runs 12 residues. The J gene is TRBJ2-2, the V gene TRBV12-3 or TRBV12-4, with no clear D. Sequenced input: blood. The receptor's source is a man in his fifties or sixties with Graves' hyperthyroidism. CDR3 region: CASNTLFGELFF. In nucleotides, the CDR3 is TGTGCCAGCAATACCCTCTTTGGGGAGCTGTTTTTT.